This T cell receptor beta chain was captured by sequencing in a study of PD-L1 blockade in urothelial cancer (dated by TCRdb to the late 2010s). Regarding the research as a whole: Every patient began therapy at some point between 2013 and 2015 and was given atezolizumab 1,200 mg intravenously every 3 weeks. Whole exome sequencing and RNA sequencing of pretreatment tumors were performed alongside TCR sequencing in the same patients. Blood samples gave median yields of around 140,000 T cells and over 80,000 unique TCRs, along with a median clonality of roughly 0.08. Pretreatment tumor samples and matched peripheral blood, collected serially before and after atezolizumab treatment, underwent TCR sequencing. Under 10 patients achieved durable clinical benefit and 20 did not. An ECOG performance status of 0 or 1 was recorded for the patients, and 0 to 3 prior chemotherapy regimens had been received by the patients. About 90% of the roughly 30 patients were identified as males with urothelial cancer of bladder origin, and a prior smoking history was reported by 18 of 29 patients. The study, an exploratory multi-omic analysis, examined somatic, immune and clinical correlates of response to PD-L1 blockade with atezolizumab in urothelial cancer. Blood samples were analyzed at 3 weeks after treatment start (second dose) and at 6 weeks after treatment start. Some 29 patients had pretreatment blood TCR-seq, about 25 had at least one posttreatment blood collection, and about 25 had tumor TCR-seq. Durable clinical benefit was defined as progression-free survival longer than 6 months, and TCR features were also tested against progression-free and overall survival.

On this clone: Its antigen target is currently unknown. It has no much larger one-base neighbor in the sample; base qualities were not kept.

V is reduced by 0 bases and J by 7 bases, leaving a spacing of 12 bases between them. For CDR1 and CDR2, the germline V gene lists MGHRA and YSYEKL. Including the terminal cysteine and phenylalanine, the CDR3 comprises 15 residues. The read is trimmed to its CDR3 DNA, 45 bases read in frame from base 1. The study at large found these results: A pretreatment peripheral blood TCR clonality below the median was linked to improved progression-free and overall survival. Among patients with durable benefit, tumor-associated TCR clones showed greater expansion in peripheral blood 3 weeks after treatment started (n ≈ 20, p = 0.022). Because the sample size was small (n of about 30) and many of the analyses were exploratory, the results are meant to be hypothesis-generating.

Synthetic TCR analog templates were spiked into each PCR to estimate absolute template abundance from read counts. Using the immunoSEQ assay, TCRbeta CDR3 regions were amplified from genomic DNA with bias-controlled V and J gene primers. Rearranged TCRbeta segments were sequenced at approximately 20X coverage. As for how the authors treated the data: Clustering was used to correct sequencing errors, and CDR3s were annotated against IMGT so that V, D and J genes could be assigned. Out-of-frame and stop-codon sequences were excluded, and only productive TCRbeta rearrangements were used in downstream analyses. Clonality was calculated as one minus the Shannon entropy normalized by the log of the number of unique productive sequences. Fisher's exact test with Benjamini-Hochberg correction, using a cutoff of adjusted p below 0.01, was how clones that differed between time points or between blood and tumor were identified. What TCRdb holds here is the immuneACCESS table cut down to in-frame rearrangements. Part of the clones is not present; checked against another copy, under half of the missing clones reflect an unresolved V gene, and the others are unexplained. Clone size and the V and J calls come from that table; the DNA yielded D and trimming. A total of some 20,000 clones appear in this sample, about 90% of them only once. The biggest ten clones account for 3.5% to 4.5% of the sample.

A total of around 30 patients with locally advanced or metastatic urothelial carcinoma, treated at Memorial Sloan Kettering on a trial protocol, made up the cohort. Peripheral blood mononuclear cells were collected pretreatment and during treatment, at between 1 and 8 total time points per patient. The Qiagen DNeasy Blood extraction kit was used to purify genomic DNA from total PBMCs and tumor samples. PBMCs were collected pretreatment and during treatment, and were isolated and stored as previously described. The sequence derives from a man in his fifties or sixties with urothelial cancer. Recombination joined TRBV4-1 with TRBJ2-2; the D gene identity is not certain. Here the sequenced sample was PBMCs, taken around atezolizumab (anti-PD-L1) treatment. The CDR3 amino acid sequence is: CASSQDPNFFGELFF. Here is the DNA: TGCGCCAGCAGCCAAGACCCTAACTTTTTCGGGGAGCTGTTTTTT.